The present entry profiles one TCR beta chain with its context. These data originate in a study of blood T cell repertoires in COVID-19. Overall study: COVID-19 samples, acute and convalescent, were from the United States, Italy and Spain.

Trimming cost V 4 bases and J 14 bases; bases outside gene matches: 10. The CDR3 is 14 amino acids. Per the germline V gene, CDR1 is SGHRS and CDR2 is YFSETQ. Enrolled through a virtual design, the participants were between 18 and 89 years of age and came from 24 US areas. Under the authors' procedure: Reference gene primer amplification gave estimated nucleated cell counts. Method: immunoSEQ multiplex PCR; TCRdb's copy keeps in-frame clones and lacks some. D and trimming come from the DNA, and the V and J calls and clone size come from that table. The data hold around 300,000 clones, with roughly 91% observed a single time.

The receptor was isolated from a woman aged 25-40 years who had recovered from COVID-19. Sequencing was performed on PBMCs or T cells enriched from blood (not recorded which). The chain is built from TRBV5-1 and TRBJ2-1, with 12 bases lining up with TRBD1. CDR3 in amino acids: CASSLGQGAGLEFF. The CDR3, as DNA: TGCGCCAGCAGCCTGGGACAGGGGGCTGGTCTAGAGTTCTTC.